Below are 25 T cell receptor beta chains sequenced from a single sample in a study of OX40 agonist ivuxolimab in advanced cancers. The protocol was immunoSEQ multiplex PCR, while the TCRdb copy is restricted to in-frame clones and leaves out a portion. The sample includes approximately 52,000 clones, approximately 94% of them seen just once. The input for sequencing was CD4+ or CD8+ T cells sorted from blood, taken in a trial of the OX40 agonist ivuxolimab. The source of these receptors is an adult with an advanced solid tumor such as melanoma, head and neck, liver or kidney cancer.

The chain joins TRBV7-3 to TRBJ2-7, with D perhaps assigned TRBD1 or TRBD2 (5 bases each). The CDR3 sequence is 14 residues long. Germline lookup yields CDR1 SGHTA and CDR2 FQGTGA. V lost 5 bases and J lost 2, with 13 bases in between. The CDR3 spells CASSRGAQTYEQYF. The CDR3 nucleotides are TGTGCCAGCAGCCGGGGCGCCCAGACCTACGAGCAGTACTTC. Complete variable domain (other parts from reference TRBV7-3 and TRBJ2-7): GAGVSQTPSNKVTEKGKYVELRCDPISGHTALYWYRQSLGQGPEFLIYFQGTGAADDSGLPNDRFFAVRPEGSVSTLKIQRTERGDSAVYLCASSRGAQTYEQYFGPGTRLTVT.

This chain links TRBV25-1 with TRBJ1-2; possible D gene TRBD1, 6 bases. V was shortened by 3 bases and J by 1 base, with 18 bases between the two germline ends. Germline V CDR1 and CDR2: MGHDK, SYGVNS. The CDR3 covers 17 residues. This CDR3 is CASSDRTAGVRNYGYTF. CDR3 coding DNA: TGTGCCAGCAGTGATAGGACAGCGGGGGTTCGTAACTATGGCTACACCTTC.

The rearrangement uses TRBV27 and TRBJ2-7; D perhaps matches TRBD1 (6 bases). The length of the CDR3 is 15 residues. Trimming took off 3 bases at V and 2 bases at J, with 14 bases between the two ends. Germline lookup yields CDR1 MNHEY and CDR2 SMNVEV (reference sequence). In DNA form, the CDR3 reads TGTGCCAGCAGTTTCATGGGGGCTCCGACCTACGAGCAGTACTTC. Translating it yields CASSFMGAPTYEQYF.

The chain links TRBV29-1 to TRBJ2-2; possible D gene TRBD1, 6 bases. Trimming shortened V by 5 bases and J by 1 base, and 11 bases separated the two germline ends. The CDR3 has 14 residues. Germline V gene data show CDR1 as SQVTM and CDR2 as ANQGSEA. As DNA, the CDR3 is TGCAGCGTTAGGCAGGGGAAGAACACCGGGGAGCTGTTTTTT. It specifies CSVRQGKNTGELFF.

V usage is TRBV7-2 and J usage is TRBJ2-7; possibly TRBD2 for D (6 bases). This CDR3 is built from 14 residues. V dropped 8 bases and J dropped 6 bases, with 20 bases sitting between them. CDR1 and CDR2 from the germline V gene are SGHTA and FQGNSA. The CDR3 DNA is TGTGCCAGCTCGGGAGAAGGATGGATACGCGAGCAGTACTTC. Amino acid sequence: CASSGEGWIREQYF.

Worth noting for this clone: Relative to the germline gene, one junction end is altered; a read error may explain this. The chain uses TRBV27 and TRBJ2-2, with 10 bases lining up with TRBD1. CDR1 and CDR2 (germline): MNHEY, SMNVEV (reference sequence). This CDR3 is built from 16 residues. For the CDR3, the DNA is TGTGCCAGCAGCAAATCCGGGACAGGGGATTGCCGGGGAGCTGTTTTT. This codes for CASSKSGTGDCRGAVF.

V and J are TRBV11-3 and TRBJ2-1, with 7 bases fitting TRBD2. CDR3 length equals 16 residues. Germline loops: CDR1 SGHNT, CDR2 YENEEA. J was trimmed by 6 bases and V by 5 bases; bases with no gene match: 13. CDR3 coding DNA: TGTGCCAGCAGCCGACCGCTGGCGGGAGATTTCAATGAGCAGTTCTTC. Translated, it gives CASSRPLAGDFNEQFF.

The J gene is TRBJ2-2, the V gene TRBV11-3; TRBD2 matches at 14 bases. J gave up 5 bases and V 5 bases, and 10 bases lay outside the gene matches. This CDR3 has 18 amino acids. Germline values: CDR1 SGHNT, CDR2 YENEEA. For the CDR3, the DNA is TGTGCCAGCAGCCCACAAATCGGGACTAGCGGGAGTACCGGGGAGCTGTTTTTT. Translation: CASSPQIGTSGSTGELFF.

The gene calls are TRBV28 and TRBJ2-3, with TRBD1 matching over 8 bases. The CDR3 length is 16 residues. Trimming took 5 bases from V and 3 from J; bases not matched to a gene: 10. In germline, CDR1 is MDHEN, CDR2 SYDVKM. DNA for the CDR3: TGTGCCAGCAGTCAGACAGGGGAGATTGATACAGATACGCAGTATTTT. Translation gives CASSQTGEIDTDTQYF.

The rearrangement joins TRBV19 to TRBJ2-7, with 7 bases lining up with TRBD1. CDR1 and CDR2 from the germline V gene are LNHDA and SQIVND (reference sequence). The CDR3 runs 18 residues. The V segment lost 1 base and the J segment 0 bases; nucleotides outside the gene matches: 12. CDR3 sequence reads: CASSIGSGDSSFSYEQYF. DNA of the CDR3: TGTGCCAGTAGTATAGGATCTGGGGACAGCTCGTTCTCCTACGAGCAGTACTTC.

The J gene is TRBJ2-1, the V gene TRBV6-6; D is perhaps TRBD2 (5 bases). Trimming removed 5 bases from V and 8 bases from J, with 16 bases in between. Germline CDR1 MNHNY, CDR2 SVGAGI (reference sequence). CDR3 length: 14 amino acids. CDR3 sequence: CASSGRGVRDEQFF. For the CDR3, the DNA is TGTGCCAGCAGTGGACGGGGAGTTAGGGATGAGCAGTTCTTC.

The chain employs TRBV11-2 and TRBJ2-7; a possible D gene is TRBD2 (5 bases). With 4 bases removed from V and 6 bases from J, the gap between germline ends came to 16 bases. The length of the CDR3 is 14 residues. Germline CDR1 is SGHAT and CDR2 is FQNNGV. CDR3 sequence (DNA): TGTGCCAGCAGCTCCCGGACGGGAAAGTCCGAGCAGTACTTC. Residues: CASSSRTGKSEQYF.

The chain has TRBV28 and TRBJ1-3; possible D gene TRBD1, 5 bases. The CDR3 is made up of 15 amino acids. V lost 4 bases and J 0 bases, leaving 10 bases between the germline ends. Germline assignment: CDR1 MDHEN and CDR2 SYDVKM. The CDR3 reads CASSSDSSSGNTIYF. CDR3 bases: TGTGCCAGCAGTTCCGACAGCTCCTCTGGAAACACCATATATTTT.

The chain has TRBV2 and TRBJ2-1; 10 positions match TRBD2. CDR3 length: 18 residues. CDR1 is SNHLY, CDR2 FYNNEI, per germline. V shed 7 bases, J shed 5 bases, and the junction held 17 bases outside the gene matches. CDR3 loop: CASTKSLAGGGADNEQFF. The CDR3, as DNA: TGTGCCAGCACTAAAAGTTTAGCGGGAGGCGGTGCGGACAATGAGCAGTTCTTC. The whole variable domain, remainder taken from reference TRBV2 and TRBJ2-1, is EPEVTQTPSHQVTQMGQEVILRCVPISNHLYFYWYRQILGQKVEFLVSFYNNEISEKSEIFDDQFSVERPDGSNFTLKIRSTKLEDSAMYFCASTKSLAGGGADNEQFFGPGTRLTVL.

Only one count was recorded for this clone. This chain joins TRBV6-1 and TRBJ2-1, with D possibly matching TRBD1 (6 bases). Germline lookup yields CDR1 MNHNS and CDR2 SASEGT. Trimming took off 8 bases at V and 8 bases at J, with 22 bases between the two ends. This CDR3 region has 15 residues. The DNA for the CDR3 is TGTGCCAGCGGAGAGGGGATAACCAGGGGTCATGAGCAGTTCTTC. Protein product: CASGEGITRGHEQFF.

This rearrangement joins TRBV2 to TRBJ2-1; D might be TRBD1 (5 bases). V gave up 4 bases and J gave up 4 bases, with 8 bases separating them. The CDR3 has 13 residues. Germline V gene data show CDR1 as SNHLY and CDR2 as FYNNEI. The CDR3 nucleotides are TGTGCCAGCAGTGCACAGGTTTACAATGAGCAGTTCTTC. Translated, it gives CASSAQVYNEQFF.

The J gene is TRBJ2-7, the V gene TRBV4-3; D is undetermined. V lost 0 bases and J lost 2, with 14 bases in between. CDR1 is LGHNA, CDR2 YSLEER, per germline. This CDR3 comprises 16 residues. CDR3 nucleotides: TGCGCCAGCAGCCAAGACAAAGTCAGTGACGCCTACGAGCAGTACTTC. Its protein is CASSQDKVSDAYEQYF.

CDR3 sequence reads: CASSYSGSGNTIYF. CDR3 in DNA: TGTGCCAGCAGTTACAGTGGCTCTGGAAACACCATATATTTT. The chain recombines TRBV28 with TRBJ1-3; D remains ambiguous. The germline gives CDR1 MDHEN, CDR2 SYDVKM. Trimming pared 4 bases from V and 0 bases from J, leaving 7 bases between. The CDR3 spans 14 residues.

The rearrangement joins TRBV9 to TRBJ1-1; no definite D call. Germline V lookup: CDR1 SGDLS, CDR2 YYNGEE. This CDR3 has 13 residues. V was clipped by 0 bases and J by 1 base, with 4 bases between them. In DNA, the CDR3 is TGTGCCAGCAGCGTAGCAGAGAACACTGAAGCTTTCTTT. It codes for CASSVAENTEAFF. Based on the CDR3 plus reference TRBV9 and TRBJ1-1, the full variable domain is DSGVTQTPKHLITATGQRVTLRCSPRSGDLSVYWYQQSLDQGLQFLIQYYNGEERAKGNILERFSAQQFPDLHSELNLSSLELGDSALYFCASSVAENTEAFFGQGTRLTVV.

CDR3 loop: CASSYDNEKLFF. In DNA, the CDR3 is TGTGCCAGCAGTTACGATAATGAAAAACTGTTTTTT. The gene calls are TRBV6-5 and TRBJ1-4, with D unclear. The V end was cut by 2 bases, the J end by 4 bases, with 2 bases between. The CDR3 spans 12 residues. Germline loops: CDR1 MNHEY, CDR2 SVGAGI.

The genes are TRBV4-1 and TRBJ2-1, with 9 positions matching TRBD2. Per the germline V gene, CDR1 is MGHRA and CDR2 is YSYEKL. The CDR3 loop spans 16 amino acids. With 0 bases clipped from V and 4 bases from J, the junction kept 4 bases outside the gene matches. The CDR3: CASSQDRAGGYNEQFF. The CDR3 DNA reads TGCGCCAGCAGCCAAGATAGGGCGGGAGGGTACAATGAGCAGTTCTTC.

J is TRBJ2-5 and V is TRBV27; D is uncertain. The CDR3 is 14 amino acids. Germline assignment: CDR1 MNHEY and CDR2 SMNVEV (reference sequence). V gave up 4 bases and J gave up 4 bases, with 13 bases separating them. Here the CDR3 DNA reads TGTGCCAGCAGTTCGCTCAGTGAAAGAGAGACCCAGTACTTC. It is translated as CASSSLSERETQYF.

This clone was detected only once. In nucleotides, the CDR3 is TGTGCCAGCAGTTTTATTAGCGGGAGAGGGGAGACCCAGTACTTC. This translates into CASSFISGRGETQYF. The chain uses TRBV27 and TRBJ2-5; 9 nucleotides align to TRBD2. This CDR3 region has 15 residues. V shed 3 bases and J 5 bases; nucleotides not matched to a gene: 7. CDR1 and CDR2 (germline): MNHEY, SMNVEV (reference sequence).

This clone was seen once. The chain links TRBV6-5 to TRBJ2-5; D tentatively fits TRBD1 or TRBD2 (5 bases each). The DNA end lines up better with TRBJ2-7; the J call may be wrong. Germline V gene sequence: CDR1 MNHEY, CDR2 SVGAGI. The CDR3 consists of 15 residues. CDR3 in amino acids: CASSYLLGDPYEQYF. The CDR3 DNA follows: TGTGCCAGCAGTTACCTCCTTGGGGACCCCTACGAGCAGTACTTC.

The rearrangement links TRBV7-9 to TRBJ1-1; TRBD1 matches at 7 bases. From germline, CDR1 is SEHNR and CDR2 FQNEAQ (reference sequence). Unmatched junction bases numbered 20, after V lost 4 bases and J lost 6 bases. CDR3 size: 18 residues. The CDR3 loop is CASSSSRDRTLSAPEAFF. The DNA of the CDR3 is TGTGCCAGCAGCTCCTCACGGGACAGAACCCTGAGTGCCCCTGAAGCTTTCTTT.